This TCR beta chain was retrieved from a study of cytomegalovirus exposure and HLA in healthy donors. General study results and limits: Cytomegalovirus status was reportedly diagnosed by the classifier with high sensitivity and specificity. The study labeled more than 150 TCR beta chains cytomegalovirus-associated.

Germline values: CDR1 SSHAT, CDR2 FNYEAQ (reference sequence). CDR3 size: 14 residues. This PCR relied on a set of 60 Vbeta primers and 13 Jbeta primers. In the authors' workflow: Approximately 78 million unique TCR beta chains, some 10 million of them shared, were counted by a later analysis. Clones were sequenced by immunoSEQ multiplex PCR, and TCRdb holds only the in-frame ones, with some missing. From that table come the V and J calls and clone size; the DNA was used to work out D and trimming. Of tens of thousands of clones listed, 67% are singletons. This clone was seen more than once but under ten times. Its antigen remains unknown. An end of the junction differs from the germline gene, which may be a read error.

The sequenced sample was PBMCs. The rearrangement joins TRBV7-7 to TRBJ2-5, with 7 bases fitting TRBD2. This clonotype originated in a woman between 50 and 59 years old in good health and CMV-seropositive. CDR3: CASSLSAGQETQYF. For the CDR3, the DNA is TGTGCTAGCAGCCTGTCAGCGGGGCAAGAGACCCAGTACTTC.